The 25 T cell receptor beta chains reported below all come from one sample, sequenced in a study of CD8 T cells in ankylosing spondylitis. TCRdb recomputed calls from the 5' RACE reads with MiXCR, one row per CDR3 protein. Among fewer than 180,000 distinct CDR3 sequences listed, approximately 44% were seen once. Sequenced: synovial fluid, either unsorted or a sorted T cell fraction (not recorded which). These receptor sequences come from a male donor with ankylosing spondylitis.

The chain combines TRBV11-1 with TRBJ1-2, with 9 bases that match TRBD1. The trim removed 5 bases at V and 8 bases at J, leaving 6 bases unmatched. Germline V CDR1 and CDR2: SGHAT, FQDESV (reference sequence). CDR3 length equals 13 residues. CDR3 region: CASSPGQGSGYTF. The DNA for the CDR3 is TGTGCCAGCAGCCCCGGACAGGGGAGCGGCTACACCTTC.

J is TRBJ1-2 and V is TRBV10-3, with TRBD1 as a possible D gene (6 bases). The V gene's germline CDR1 is ENHRY and CDR2 SYGVKD. Trimming cost V 3 bases and J 0 bases, with 8 bases left between them. The CDR3 contains 14 residues. The CDR3 DNA follows: TGTGCCATCAGTGAAGGGGGGGCTAACTATGGCTACACCTTC. This encodes CAISEGGANYGYTF.

The chain is built from TRBV29-1 and TRBJ2-1, with 9 nucleotides matching TRBD2. CDR1 SQVTM and CDR2 ANQGSEA come from the germline V gene. The CDR3 is made up of 16 amino acids. V trimming: 3 bases; J trimming: 8 bases; junction bases outside the gene matches: 14. CDR3 sequence: CSVEIVGGRARDEQFF. The CDR3 nucleotides read TGCAGCGTTGAGATAGTGGGCGGGAGGGCCCGCGATGAGCAGTTCTTC.

This clonotype showed up many times. The CDR3 region has the DNA TGTGCCAGCAGTGACACTAGCGGGGGGGCAGATACGCAGTATTTT. Protein product: CASSDTSGGADTQYF. The genes are TRBV6-4 and TRBJ2-3, with TRBD2 matching over 13 bases. The CDR3 contains 15 residues. Germline trimming cut 2 bases from V and 4 bases from J; bases unmatched to any gene: 0. Germline lookup yields CDR1 MRHNA and CDR2 SNTAGT.

The CDR3 coding sequence is TGTGCCAGCAGTAGGAGCGGGGACACAGATACGCAGTATTTT. Translated, it gives CASSRSGDTDTQYF. The V call is TRBV7-2, the J call TRBJ2-3, with 7 bases aligning to TRBD2. Per the germline V gene, CDR1 is SGHTA and CDR2 is FQGNSA. The ends lost 6 bases at V and 2 bases at J; junction bases unmatched: 5. This CDR3 comprises 14 residues.

This chain uses TRBV27 with TRBJ2-1, with 8 bases lining up with TRBD2. CDR1 is MNHEY, CDR2 SMNVEV, per germline (reference sequence). Unmatched junction bases numbered 5, after V lost 7 bases and J lost 3 bases. The CDR3 totals 14 residues. CDR3 in amino acids: CASTSGSVYNEQFF. In DNA, the CDR3 is TGTGCCAGCACCAGCGGGAGTGTCTACAATGAGCAGTTCTTC.

This clonotype was recorded a few times. The chain links TRBV12-3 or TRBV12-4 to TRBJ2-1, with a possible D match to TRBD1 (6 bases). The V end was cut by 7 bases, the J end by 8 bases, with 15 bases between. This CDR3 region has 13 residues. CDR3 bases: TGTGCCAGCAACCCTCTCAGGGGCGATGAGCAGTTCTTC. Translating gives CASNPLRGDEQFF.

This clonotype was seen more than once but under ten times. The CDR3, as DNA: TGCAGCGCCAGACAGGGAGGCAGAAAACTGTTTTTT. This codes for CSARQGGRKLFF. The chain carries TRBV29-1 and TRBJ1-4; 7 nucleotides align to TRBD1. There are 12 residues in the CDR3. The germline V gene encodes CDR1 SQVTM and CDR2 ANQGSEA. The ends lost 7 bases at V and 10 bases at J; junction bases unmatched: 9. Variable domain in full (rest from reference TRBV29-1 and TRBJ1-4): SAVISQKPSRDICQRGTSLTIQCQVDSQVTMMFWYRQQPGQSLTLIATANQGSEATYESGFVIDKFPISRPNLTFSTLTVSNMSPEDSSIYLCSARQGGRKLFFGSGTQLSVL.

This clonotype showed up just a few times. The V call is TRBV21-1, the J call TRBJ1-2; the D call of TRBD1 is as the table states it, not checked on the DNA. TRBV21-1 is designated a pseudogene. The CDR3 is made up of 16 amino acids. CDR3 loop: CASSKDLDRASYGYTF. The CDR3, as DNA: TGTGCCAGCAGCAAAGACCTCGACAGGGCCAGCTATGGCTACACCTTC.

This chain connects TRBV12-3 or TRBV12-4 to TRBJ2-7; D may be TRBD2 (5 bases). Trimming took 4 bases from V and 7 from J, leaving 23 bases between them. This CDR3 has 16 amino acids. CDR3 DNA sequence: TGTGCCAGCAGTTACTCACCTGGAACCGACCCGGGGGAGCAGTACTTC. This translates into CASSYSPGTDPGEQYF.

The V gene is TRBV30, the J gene TRBJ2-2; D remains ambiguous. The CDR3 is 15 residues long. Trimming pared 8 bases from V and 5 bases from J, leaving 21 bases between. Germline assignment: CDR1 GTSNPN and CDR2 SVGIG (reference sequence). The chain's CDR3 is CALTTGVTRTGELFF. In nucleotides, the CDR3 is TGTGCCCTGACCACCGGAGTGACGAGAACCGGGGAGCTGTTTTTT.

This clonotype was seen just once. The chain is built from TRBV5-1 and TRBJ2-7; D unresolved. Deletions cut 0 bases from V and 3 bases from J, with 13 bases between. The germline V gene encodes CDR1 SGHRS and CDR2 YFSETQ. This CDR3 has 15 residues. The CDR3 nucleotides are TGCGCCAGCAGCTTGGAGGGTGGGCAGCACTACGAGCAGTACTTC. This gives the protein CASSLEGGQHYEQYF. The full variable domain, its missing parts supplied by reference TRBV5-1 and TRBJ2-7, is KAGVTQTPRYLIKTRGQQVTLSCSPISGHRSVSWYQQTPGQGLQFLFEYFSETQRNKGNFPGRFSGRQFSNSRSEMNVSTLELGDSALYLCASSLEGGQHYEQYFGPGTRLTVT.

V gene TRBV6-2 or TRBV6-3 combines with J gene TRBJ2-2, with 9 bases fitting TRBD2. Per germline, CDR1 MNHEY and CDR2 SVGEGT. V shed 2 bases, J shed 6 bases, and the junction held 4 bases outside the gene matches. The CDR3 extends over 15 amino acids. CDR3 protein: CASSYDSGSAGELFF. The CDR3 bases are TGTGCCAGCAGTTACGATAGCGGGAGTGCCGGGGAGCTGTTTTTT.

The chain employs TRBV15 and TRBJ2-2; 8 bases map to TRBD1. Trimming at V came to 5 bases and at J to 6 bases, leaving 5 bases not matched to a gene. CDR1 and CDR2 from the germline V gene are LNHNV and YYDKDF (reference sequence). CDR3 length equals 14 residues. The CDR3 nucleotides are TGTGCCACCAGCGGGGACAGGCGGCCCGGGGAGCTGTTTTTT. It encodes CATSGDRRPGELFF.

The J gene is TRBJ1-1, the V gene TRBV20-1; TRBD1 matches 8 bases. The CDR3 consists of 15 residues. V lost 0 bases and J lost 0; bases outside the gene matches: 3. Germline V gives CDR1 DFQATT, CDR2 SNEGSKA (reference sequence). The DNA of the CDR3 is TGCAGTGCTAGAGACAACAGGGGGTTGAACACTGAAGCTTTCTTT. Translation: CSARDNRGLNTEAFF.

This clonotype was seen a handful of times. CDR3 in DNA: TGTGCCATCAGTGAGTCAATTGGGGGGTCCCAAGAGACCCAGTACTTC. Translation: CAISESIGGSQETQYF. The V and J genes are TRBV10-3 and TRBJ2-5; TRBD2 might be the D (6 bases). V dropped 0 bases and J dropped 1 base, with 12 bases sitting between them. The CDR3 covers 16 residues. Germline assignment: CDR1 ENHRY and CDR2 SYGVKD.

This clonotype was found a few times. The V call is TRBV6-1, the J call TRBJ1-5; 7 positions agree with TRBD1. The V segment lost 4 bases and the J segment 5 bases; nucleotides outside the gene matches: 11. Per the germline V gene, CDR1 is MNHNS and CDR2 is SASEGT. The CDR3 is 16 amino acids. CDR3 loop: CASSGQGGSRYQPQHF. Written as DNA, the CDR3 is TGTGCCAGCAGTGGACAGGGAGGGTCTCGGTATCAGCCCCAGCATTTT.

In its sample, this clonotype was seen a few times. The chain links TRBV4-3 to TRBJ2-7; D possibly uses TRBD1 or TRBD2 (5 bases each). V lost 1 base and J 1 base, leaving 8 bases between the germline ends. CDR3 length: 14 amino acids. From germline, CDR1 is LGHNA and CDR2 YSLEER. The CDR3 loop reads CASSQGDGSYEQYF. The CDR3 nucleotides are TGCGCCAGCAGCCAAGGGGACGGATCCTACGAGCAGTACTTC.

The chain joins TRBV12-3 or TRBV12-4 to TRBJ2-5; D is possibly TRBD1 or TRBD2 (5 bases each). CDR3 length: 14 amino acids. Trimming cost V 5 bases and J 1 base, with 11 bases left between them. CDR3 protein: CASSGLGVQETQYF. In DNA form, the CDR3 reads TGTGCCAGCAGTGGGTTGGGGGTCCAAGAGACCCAGTACTTC.

CDR3 sequence reads: CASSHPAEGAFEQFF. CDR3 bases: TGTGCCAGCAGCCACCCCGCGGAGGGGGCTTTTGAGCAGTTCTTC. This chain connects TRBV11-2 to TRBJ2-1, with a tentative D call TRBD1 (7 bases). This CDR3 spans 15 amino acids. Trimming took off 5 bases at V and 9 bases at J, with 20 bases between the two ends. Germline CDR1 is SGHAT and CDR2 is FQNNGV.

The table lists this clonotype with a few counts. V and J are TRBV24-1 and TRBJ2-6, with 8 bases fitting TRBD1. CDR3 length: 20 residues. Trimming took 3 bases from V and 2 from J; bases not matched to a gene: 14. In germline, CDR1 is KGHDR, CDR2 SFDVKD. The CDR3 protein is CATSDRHGTGESAGANVLTF. In DNA form, the CDR3 reads TGTGCCACCAGTGATCGACACGGGACAGGAGAATCGGCTGGGGCCAACGTCCTGACTTTC.

The genes are TRBV12-3 or TRBV12-4 and TRBJ2-7; TRBD2 matches at 7 bases. This CDR3 has 15 residues. The trim removed 4 bases at V and 3 bases at J, leaving 9 bases unmatched. The CDR3 here is CASSSPTSYYYEQYF. In DNA, the CDR3 is TGTGCCAGCAGTTCACCGACTAGCTATTACTACGAGCAGTACTTC.

This chain uses TRBV15 with TRBJ2-1; 7 bases agree with TRBD2. There are 15 residues in the CDR3. J was trimmed by 8 bases and V by 0 bases; bases with no gene match: 7. The germline V gene encodes CDR1 LNHNV and CDR2 YYDKDF (reference sequence). CDR3 DNA sequence: TGTGCCACCAGCAGAGAGGGAGGGGAAGTCGATGAGCAGTTCTTC. Its protein product is CATSREGGEVDEQFF. The variable domain in full, completed from reference TRBV15 and TRBJ2-1, reads DAMVIQNPRYQVTQFGKPVTLSCSQTLNHNVMYWYQQKSSQAPKLLFHYYDKDFNNEADTPDNFQSRRPNTSFCFLDIRSPGLGDTAMYLCATSREGGEVDEQFFGPGTRLTVL.

The genes are TRBV11-2 and TRBJ2-3; D is ambiguous. The CDR3 loop spans 15 amino acids. Germline V gene sequence: CDR1 SGHAT, CDR2 FQNNGV. The V end lost 1 base, the J end lost 6 bases, and 14 bases lay between the germline ends. The CDR3 is CASSLVSGLGDTQYF. The CDR3 DNA reads as TGTGCCAGCAGCTTAGTTTCGGGCCTGGGGGATACGCAGTATTTT.

This clonotype was counted ten times or more. The CDR3 sequence: CAWSETGTGYTF. DNA for the CDR3: TGTGCCTGGAGTGAGACAGGGACCGGCTACACCTTC. The chain joins TRBV30 to TRBJ1-2, with 7 bases matching TRBD1. Per the germline V gene, CDR1 is GTSNPN and CDR2 is SVGIG (reference sequence). This CDR3 region has 12 residues. V shed 1 base and J 8 bases; nucleotides not matched to a gene: 4.